What follows are 19 T cell receptor beta chains derived from one specimen sequenced in a study of blood T cells in healthy people across ages (dated by TCRdb to about 2015). The library was produced with 5' RACE. Sequencing was carried out with an Illumina HiSeq 2500. A second roughly 6 to 12 cycle PCR used a sample-barcoded 5' primer and a J-beta primer mix. TCRdb cleaned the public reads at Q25 with fastp, built clones with MiXCR and kept in-frame beta chains. Under each unique CDR3 protein, matching rows form one entry showing the most common genes and DNA. This sample is represented by hundreds of thousands of distinct CDR3 sequences; about a third of them were singletons. The biggest ten clones account for roughly 14% of the sample. Material: blood. The receptor set was obtained from a woman older than 75 in good health. Donor details come from another sample of the same person, matched by shared clones.

V and J are TRBV7-2 and TRBJ2-7; D remains ambiguous. The end of the DNA fits TRBJ2-5 better, so the J call may be wrong. Germline assignment: CDR1 SGHTA and CDR2 FQGNSA. This CDR3 has 13 residues. In nucleotides, the CDR3 is TGTGCCAGCAGCTTCAACGTCCCAGAGACCCAGTACTTC. Translating it yields CASSFNVPETQYF.

This clonotype was detected many times. This chain uses TRBV9 with TRBJ2-1, with 8 positions matching TRBD2. After removal of 7 bases from V and 3 bases from J, the junction contained 6 bases not matched to a gene. The CDR3 runs to 14 residues. Germline V gene lookup returns CDR1 SGDLS and CDR2 YYNGEE. CDR3 coding DNA: TGTGCCAGCGGTGGCGGGGGGAACTACAATGAGCAGTTCTTC. This translates into CASGGGGNYNEQFF.

This chain links TRBV28 with TRBJ2-3, with D possibly being TRBD1 (5 bases). Trimming took 6 bases from V and 5 from J, leaving 6 bases between them. Germline CDR1 MDHEN, CDR2 SYDVKM. The CDR3 totals 11 residues. CDR3 loop: CASRQVDTQYF. The CDR3 DNA reads TGTGCCAGCAGACAGGTAGATACGCAGTATTTT.

This clonotype appeared a few times. A much larger clone lies one base from this, so it may be a read error. This chain uses TRBV28 with TRBJ2-1; 9 positions agree with TRBD1. The germline V gene encodes CDR1 MDHEN and CDR2 SYDVKM. This CDR3 has 15 amino acids. In DNA, the CDR3 is TGTGTCAGCAGTAAGACAGGGGGGTCCTACAATGAGCAGTTCTTC. This encodes CVSSKTGGSYNEQFF.

The CDR3 reads CATGSNRGWSNQPQHF. Written as DNA, the CDR3 is TGTGCCACCGGGAGTAACAGGGGATGGAGCAATCAGCCCCAGCATTTT. V is TRBV10-3 and J is TRBJ1-5; 7 nucleotides align to TRBD1. This CDR3 is built from 16 residues. Germline V gene data show CDR1 as ENHRY and CDR2 as SYGVKD. The ends lost 10 bases at V and 1 base at J; junction bases unmatched: 13.

CDR3 sequence (DNA): TGTGCCAGCAGTCAGAATTCCAATGAGCAGTTCTTC. Its protein product is CASSQNSNEQFF. The chain recombines TRBV6-2 or TRBV6-3 with TRBJ2-1; no firm D call. In germline, CDR1 is MNHEY, CDR2 SVGEGT. The CDR3 has 12 amino acids. Trimming took 5 bases from V and 6 from J, leaving 8 bases between them.

This clonotype was counted at least ten times. V usage is TRBV10-3 and J usage is TRBJ2-7, with 10 bases lining up with TRBD1. V lost 3 bases to trimming and J lost 7 bases; unmatched junction nucleotides: 6. Germline CDR1 ENHRY, CDR2 SYGVKD. This CDR3 spans 14 amino acids. The chain's CDR3 is CAISDPGQGWEQYF. CDR3 DNA sequence: TGTGCCATCAGTGATCCGGGACAGGGGTGGGAGCAGTACTTC.

A word on this clonotype: A read error is possible here, since a much larger clone lies one base away. The rearrangement joins TRBV6-5 to TRBJ2-4; D possibly corresponds to TRBD2 (5 bases). The J call may not be correct, given that the DNA end is closer to TRBJ2-5. This CDR3 region has 15 residues. The germline V gene has CDR1 MNHEY and CDR2 SVGAGI. In DNA, the CDR3 is TGTGCCGGCAGTTACGGCATCGGGGTCGAGGGGACCCAGTACTTC. It codes for CAGSYGIGVEGTQYF.

The chain links TRBV6-2 or TRBV6-3 to TRBJ2-7; D ambiguous. This CDR3 is 14 amino acids long. CDR1 is MNHEY, CDR2 SVGEGT, per germline. The V gene lost 7 bases and the J gene lost 2 bases, with 15 bases spanning the gap. The CDR3 region has the DNA TGTGCCAGCACCCTGGACGGGCCAACCTACGAGCAGTACTTC. Amino acids: CASTLDGPTYEQYF.

The chain employs TRBV5-1 and TRBJ2-2; weak D call: TRBD1 (5 bases). The CDR3 loop spans 16 amino acids. CDR1 and CDR2 (germline): SGHRS, YFSETQ. V was clipped by 3 bases and J by 5 bases, with 17 bases between them. The CDR3 here is CASSSLGAAGTGELFF. The CDR3 coding sequence is TGCGCCAGCAGCTCACTTGGGGCCGCCGGGACCGGGGAGCTGTTTTTT.

The chain employs TRBV6-5 and TRBJ1-3, with 7 positions matching TRBD1. The CDR3 is made up of 13 amino acids. In germline, CDR1 is MNHEY, CDR2 SVGAGI. The J segment lost 3 bases and the V segment lost 6 bases, leaving 2 bases of the junction unmatched. Written as DNA, the CDR3 is TGTGCCAGCAGCAGGGGGTATGGAAACACCATATATTTT. It yields the protein CASSRGYGNTIYF.

The rearrangement links TRBV7-2 to TRBJ2-1; D gene unclear. Trimming removed 2 bases from V and 8 bases from J, with 13 bases in between. The CDR3 spans 14 residues. Germline lookup yields CDR1 SGHTA and CDR2 FQGNSA. CDR3 bases: TGTGCCAGCAGCTTACTTGCTTTTTCACATGAGCAGTTCTTC. Translated: CASSLLAFSHEQFF.

In this sample, this clonotype turned up many times. The chain is built from TRBV5-1 and TRBJ2-5; 10 bases map to TRBD2. CDR1 SGHRS and CDR2 YFSETQ come from the germline V gene. The CDR3 covers 16 residues. V lost 4 bases and J lost 6; bases outside the gene matches: 12. The CDR3 DNA is TGCGCCAGCAGCCTACGTAGCGGGGGGCCGCGGAAGACCCAGTACTTC. It codes for CASSLRSGGPRKTQYF.

The genes are TRBV29-1 and TRBJ1-2, with TRBD1 matching over 8 bases. CDR1 SQVTM and CDR2 ANQGSEA come from the germline V gene. Germline trimming cut 7 bases from V and 1 base from J; bases unmatched to any gene: 8. This CDR3 contains 14 residues. In DNA, the CDR3 is TGCAGCGCCAATCCCAGGGGGCATAACTATGGCTACACCTTC. As protein: CSANPRGHNYGYTF. Looking up the rest from reference TRBV29-1 and TRBJ1-2 gives the full variable domain: SAVISQKPSRDICQRGTSLTIQCQVDSQVTMMFWYRQQPGQSLTLIATANQGSEATYESGFVIDKFPISRPNLTFSTLTVSNMSPEDSSIYLCSANPRGHNYGYTFGSGTRLTVV.

This clonotype appeared a few times. This clone may be a read error of a much larger clone one base away. This sequence joins TRBV6-1 and TRBJ2-1; 9 bases agree with TRBD2. Near its end, the DNA agrees better with TRBJ2-7, so the J call may be wrong. Germline V gives CDR1 MNHNS, CDR2 SASEGT. The CDR3 consists of 13 residues. The CDR3 sequence: CASLAGEYNEQYF. In DNA form, the CDR3 reads TGTGCCAGTTTAGCGGGGGAGTACAATGAGCAGTACTTC.

As to this clonotype: One end of the junction is discordant with germline, which a read error may explain. V gene TRBV4-2 combines with J gene TRBJ1-1; D call uncertain. The germline V gene has CDR1 LGHNA and CDR2 YNFKEQ. The CDR3 is 13 amino acids. The CDR3 DNA reads TGTGCCAGCCGCCAGATCTTGGAGGCTGAAGCTTTCTTT. Its protein is CASRQILEAEAFF.

Points on this clonotype: This sequence may be a read error, since a much larger clone differs from it by one base. The CDR3 bases are TGCAGTGCTAGAGAGGAGGGGAGGAGCACAGATACGCAGTATTTT. Translating gives CSAREEGRSTDTQYF. This chain uses TRBV20-1 with TRBJ2-3; TRBD2 is a possible D gene (6 bases). V was pared by 0 bases and J by 0 bases, with 10 bases between. The CDR3 is 15 amino acids. Germline V gene sequence: CDR1 DFQATT, CDR2 SNEGSKA (reference sequence).

The J gene is TRBJ2-3, the V gene TRBV7-9; TRBD2 agrees at 8 bases. Trimming at V came to 5 bases and at J to 2 bases, leaving 9 bases not matched to a gene. In germline, CDR1 is SEHNR, CDR2 FQNEAQ (reference sequence). CDR3 size: 16 residues. CDR3 region: CASSPELLAVTDTQYF. As DNA, the CDR3 is TGTGCCAGCAGCCCTGAGCTACTAGCGGTCACAGATACGCAGTATTTT.

This clonotype occurred a few times. V is TRBV12-3 or TRBV12-4 and J is TRBJ2-2; 9 nucleotides line up with TRBD2. With V trimmed by 6 bases and J by 4 bases, 3 bases remained unmatched. The CDR3 length is 14 residues. The chain's CDR3 is CASSLAGRTGELFF. CDR3 DNA sequence: TGTGCCAGCAGCCTAGCGGGGCGCACCGGGGAGCTGTTTTTT.